Sequencing of this T cell receptor (beta chain) was carried out in a study of tumor-infiltrating lymphocytes in localized non-small cell lung cancer. The overall study: From each patient, both tumor and uninvolved lung, non-adjacent to tumor, were sampled.

Only in-frame clones appear in the TCRdb table, and some are missing; sequencing was by immunoSEQ multiplex PCR. The sample includes 7,000 to 8,000 clones, roughly 58% of them seen just once. CDR1 is SGHAT and CDR2 is FQNNGV in the germline V gene. V was clipped by 1 base and J by 3 bases; unmatched bases: 5. The CDR3 length is 16 residues. The sequence was obtained from a human donor with non-small cell lung cancer. The source material was lung tumor tissue. This sequence joins TRBV11-2 and TRBJ2-3, with TRBD1 identical over 9 bases. The CDR3 DNA is TGTGCCAGCAGCTTAGGGGACAGGGACTTAACAGATACGCAGTATTTT. This gives the protein CASSLGDRDLTDTQYF.